The 9 T cell receptor beta chains reported below all come from one sample, sequenced in a study of T cells in Graves' hyperthyroidism and ophthalmopathy (dated by TCRdb to the late 2010s). Receptors were amplified or captured by multiplex PCR. Sequenced using an Illumina HiSeq 2000. The TCR beta CDR3 regions were amplified from RNA transcripts. The first round of RT-PCR for the TCR CDR3 was performed with the HTBI primer set and the Qiagen OneStep RT-PCR kit. TCRdb reanalyzed the raw reads on its own, using fastp at Q25 for trimming and MiXCR for clone calling, and kept in-frame beta chains. Under each unique CDR3 protein, matching rows form one entry showing the most common genes and DNA. Counted in this sample were nearly 600,000 distinct CDR3 sequences; 13% to 15% of them appeared once. The ten top clones hold around 7% of the sample. Sequencing used blood. The receptor set was obtained from a woman aged 18 to 35 with Graves' ophthalmopathy.

This clonotype was seen many times. The chain combines TRBV6-5 with TRBJ1-5; D is unresolved. Trimming took off 3 bases at V and 2 bases at J, with 8 bases between the two ends. Germline lookup yields CDR1 MNHEY and CDR2 SVGAGI. This CDR3 region has 14 residues. The CDR3 sequence is CASSYRVGNQPQHF. Here the CDR3 DNA reads TGTGCCAGCAGTTATAGAGTGGGCAATCAGCCCCAGCATTTT.

The chain is built from TRBV4-3 and TRBJ2-5; a weak D match, TRBD1 (6 bases). The germline CDR1 and CDR2 sequences are LGHNA and YSLEER. Trimming removed 4 bases from V and 9 bases from J, with 18 bases in between. The CDR3 contains 14 residues. As DNA, the CDR3 is TGCGCCAGCAGCCCTACGAGGGGGTTGAGGCCCCAGTACTTC. This translates into CASSPTRGLRPQYF.

This clonotype has a handful of counts. The chain couples TRBV30 to TRBJ2-5; TRBD2 is a possible D gene (5 bases). CDR3 length equals 14 residues. The V and J ends lost 0 bases and 2 bases respectively, with 10 bases between them. In germline, CDR1 is GTSNPN, CDR2 SVGIG (reference sequence). The CDR3 sequence: CAWSVMSGQETQYF. The CDR3 region has the DNA TGTGCCTGGAGTGTCATGAGCGGTCAAGAGACCCAGTACTTC.

This clonotype occurred many times. This rearrangement joins TRBV30 to TRBJ2-3, with D hard to call. CDR3 length: 15 residues. Trimming cost V 0 bases and J 2 bases, with 12 bases left between them. Germline lookup yields CDR1 GTSNPN and CDR2 SVGIG (reference sequence). The CDR3 region has the DNA TGTGCCTGGAGTGTACGTGGGAAGGCCACAGATACGCAGTATTTT. The encoded protein is CAWSVRGKATDTQYF.

V usage is TRBV14 and J usage is TRBJ2-3; a possible D gene is TRBD2 (6 bases). The CDR3 consists of 15 residues. Trimming stripped 2 bases from V and 5 bases from J, with 14 bases between. Germline V gene lookup returns CDR1 SGHDN and CDR2 FVKESK. The CDR3 DNA sequence: TGTGCCAGCAGCCAATTACCCGCGGGGCTAGATACGCAGTATTTT. It codes for CASSQLPAGLDTQYF.

This clonotype has only a few counts. The chain links TRBV19 to TRBJ2-3; TRBD2 matches 8 bases. Germline CDR1 reads LNHDA; CDR2 reads SQIVND (reference sequence). With 5 bases clipped from V and 2 bases from J, the junction kept 9 bases outside the gene matches. The CDR3 covers 16 residues. The CDR3 DNA reads TGTGCCAGTAGTTCCATACTAGCGGCTGCCACAGATACGCAGTATTTT. Protein: CASSSILAAATDTQYF.

CDR3 region: CASSLGSGRVETQYF. CDR3 in DNA: TGTGCCAGCAGCTTAGGGAGCGGGAGGGTGGAGACCCAGTACTTC. V usage is TRBV7-2 and J usage is TRBJ2-5; TRBD2 matches 10 bases. The CDR3 spans 15 residues. Germline lookup yields CDR1 SGHTA and CDR2 FQGNSA. The V and J ends lost 1 base and 5 bases, in that order; junction bases with no gene match: 4.

This clonotype was observed many times. This rearrangement joins TRBV28 to TRBJ2-7; TRBD1 aligns across 9 bases. The CDR3 spans 15 residues. Germline CDR1 reads MDHEN; CDR2 reads SYDVKM. With V trimmed by 5 bases and J by 4 bases, 9 bases remained unmatched. The CDR3 loop is CASSRGQGKWYEQYF. CDR3 sequence (DNA): TGTGCCAGCAGTCGCGGACAGGGGAAGTGGTACGAGCAGTACTTC.

The CDR3 DNA is TGTGCCAGCAGTCCCCAGCTCCCCGGCAATGAGCAGTACTTC. As protein: CASSPQLPGNEQYF. The chain is built from TRBV7-2 and TRBJ2-7, with D unclear. Per the germline V gene, CDR1 is SGHTA and CDR2 is FQGNSA. The germline V and J ends were trimmed by 6 bases and 7 bases, with 19 bases remaining between them. The CDR3 totals 14 residues.